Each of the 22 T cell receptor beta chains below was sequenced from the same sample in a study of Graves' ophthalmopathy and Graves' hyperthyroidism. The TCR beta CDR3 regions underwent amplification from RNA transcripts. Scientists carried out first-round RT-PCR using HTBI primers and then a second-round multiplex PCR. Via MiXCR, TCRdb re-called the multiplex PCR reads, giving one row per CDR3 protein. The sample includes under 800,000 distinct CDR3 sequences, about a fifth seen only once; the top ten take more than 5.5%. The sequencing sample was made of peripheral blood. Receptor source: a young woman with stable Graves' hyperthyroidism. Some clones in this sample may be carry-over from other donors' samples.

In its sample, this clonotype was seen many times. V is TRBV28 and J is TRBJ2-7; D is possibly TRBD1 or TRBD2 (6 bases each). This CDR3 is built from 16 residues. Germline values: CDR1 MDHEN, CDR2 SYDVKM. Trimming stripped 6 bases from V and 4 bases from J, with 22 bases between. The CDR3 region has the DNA TGTGCCAGCAGGCGAGGGGGGCCGCGGTCATATTACGAGCAGTACTTC. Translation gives CASRRGGPRSYYEQYF.

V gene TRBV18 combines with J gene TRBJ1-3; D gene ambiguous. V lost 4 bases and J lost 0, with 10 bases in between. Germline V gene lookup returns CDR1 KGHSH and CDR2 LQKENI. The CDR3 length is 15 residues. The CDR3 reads CASSLAELSGNTIYF. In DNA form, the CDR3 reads TGTGCCAGCTCACTGGCGGAACTCTCTGGAAACACCATATATTTT.

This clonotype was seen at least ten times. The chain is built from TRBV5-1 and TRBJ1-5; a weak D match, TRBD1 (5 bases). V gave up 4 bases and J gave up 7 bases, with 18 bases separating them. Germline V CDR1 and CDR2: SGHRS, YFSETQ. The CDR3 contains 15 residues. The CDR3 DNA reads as TGCGCCAGCAGCCAGGACGGGACTAAAGGCCAGCCCCAGCATTTT. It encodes CASSQDGTKGQPQHF.

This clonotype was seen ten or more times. CDR3 sequence reads: CASSGGRALMGNSPLHF. In DNA form, the CDR3 reads TGTGCCAGCAGTGGGGGACGAGCGTTGATGGGTAATTCACCCCTCCACTTT. The chain is built from TRBV28 and TRBJ1-6, with a possible D match to TRBD1 (5 bases). Per germline, CDR1 MDHEN and CDR2 SYDVKM. CDR3 length: 17 residues. The germline V and J ends were trimmed by 5 bases and 6 bases, with 20 bases remaining between them.

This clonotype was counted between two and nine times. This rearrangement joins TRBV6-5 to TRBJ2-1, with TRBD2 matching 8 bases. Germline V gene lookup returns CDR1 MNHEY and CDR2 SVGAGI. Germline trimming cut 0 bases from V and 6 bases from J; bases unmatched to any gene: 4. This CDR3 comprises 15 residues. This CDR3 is CASSYSIAGLNEQFF. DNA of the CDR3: TGTGCCAGCAGTTACTCGATAGCGGGACTCAATGAGCAGTTCTTC.

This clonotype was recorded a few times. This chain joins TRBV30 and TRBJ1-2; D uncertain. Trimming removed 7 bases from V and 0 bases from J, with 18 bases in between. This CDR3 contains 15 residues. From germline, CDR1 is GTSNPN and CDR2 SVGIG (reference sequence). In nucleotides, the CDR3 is TGTGCCTCCCATCGGACGGACCCTTCTAACTATGGCTACACCTTC. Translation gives CASHRTDPSNYGYTF.

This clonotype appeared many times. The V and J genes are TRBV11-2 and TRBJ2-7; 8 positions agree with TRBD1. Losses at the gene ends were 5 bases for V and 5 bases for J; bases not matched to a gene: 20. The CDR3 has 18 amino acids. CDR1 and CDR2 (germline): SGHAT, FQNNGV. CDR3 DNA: TGTGCCAGCAGCGCCACAGCCCCAGCCCGGGACAGGTCCCACGAGCAGTACTTC. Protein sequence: CASSATAPARDRSHEQYF.

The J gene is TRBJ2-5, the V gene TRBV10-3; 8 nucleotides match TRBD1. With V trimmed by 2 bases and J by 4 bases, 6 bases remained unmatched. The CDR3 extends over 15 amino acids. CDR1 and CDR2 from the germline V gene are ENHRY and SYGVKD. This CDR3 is CAISELTGGRETQYF. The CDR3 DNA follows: TGTGCCATCAGTGAGCTCACAGGGGGGCGAGAGACCCAGTACTTC.

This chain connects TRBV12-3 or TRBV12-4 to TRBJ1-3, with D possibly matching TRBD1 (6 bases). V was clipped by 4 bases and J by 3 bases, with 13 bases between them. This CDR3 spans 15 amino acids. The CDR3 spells CASSSPRTVGNTIYF. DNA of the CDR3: TGTGCCAGCAGTTCGCCTCGGACAGTTGGAAACACCATATATTTT.

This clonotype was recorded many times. CDR3 region: CASSYRGRANYGYTF. CDR3 DNA: TGTGCCAGCAGTTACCGGGGGAGAGCTAACTATGGCTACACCTTC. The chain is built from TRBV6-5 and TRBJ1-2, with D perhaps TRBD1 (5 bases). Germline loops: CDR1 MNHEY, CDR2 SVGAGI. The CDR3 has 15 residues. V shed 2 bases and J shed 0 bases, with 10 bases lying between them.

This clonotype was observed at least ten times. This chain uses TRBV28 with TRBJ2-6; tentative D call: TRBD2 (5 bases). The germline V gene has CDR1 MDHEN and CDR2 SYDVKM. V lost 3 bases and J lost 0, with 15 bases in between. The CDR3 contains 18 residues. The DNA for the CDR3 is TGTGCCAGCAGTTTCTTCGGGGTGGAGGACTCTGGGGCCAACGTCCTGACTTTC. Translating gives CASSFFGVEDSGANVLTF. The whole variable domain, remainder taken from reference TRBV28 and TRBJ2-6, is DVKVTQSSRYLVKRTGEKVFLECVQDMDHENMFWYRQDPGLGLRLIYFSYDVKMKEKGDIPEGYSVSREKKERFSLILESASTNQTSMYLCASSFFGVEDSGANVLTFGAGSRLTVL.

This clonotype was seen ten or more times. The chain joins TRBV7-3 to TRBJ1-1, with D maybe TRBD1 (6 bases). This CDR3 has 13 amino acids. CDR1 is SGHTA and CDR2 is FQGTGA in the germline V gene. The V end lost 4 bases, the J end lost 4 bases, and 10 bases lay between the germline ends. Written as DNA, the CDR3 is TGTGCCAGCAGCTCTTCAGGGGTCACTGAAGCTTTCTTT. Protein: CASSSSGVTEAFF.

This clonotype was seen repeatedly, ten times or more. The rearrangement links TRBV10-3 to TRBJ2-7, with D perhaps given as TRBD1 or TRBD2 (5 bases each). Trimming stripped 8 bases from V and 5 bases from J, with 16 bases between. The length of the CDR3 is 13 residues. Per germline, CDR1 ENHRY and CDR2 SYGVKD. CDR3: CAIRGVGPHEQYF. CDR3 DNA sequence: TGTGCCATCCGAGGGGTGGGGCCCCACGAGCAGTACTTC.

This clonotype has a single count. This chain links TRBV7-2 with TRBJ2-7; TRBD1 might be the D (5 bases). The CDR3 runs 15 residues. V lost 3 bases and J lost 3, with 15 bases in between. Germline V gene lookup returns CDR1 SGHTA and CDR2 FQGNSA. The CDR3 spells CASSFLPQAIYEQYF. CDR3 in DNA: TGTGCCAGCAGCTTTCTTCCACAGGCGATCTACGAGCAGTACTTC.

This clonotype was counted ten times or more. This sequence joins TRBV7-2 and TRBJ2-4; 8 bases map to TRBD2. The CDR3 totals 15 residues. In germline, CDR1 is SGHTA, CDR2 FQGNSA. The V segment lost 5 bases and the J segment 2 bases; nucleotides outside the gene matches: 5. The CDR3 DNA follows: TGTGCCAGCAGCCCACTAGCGGTCACCAAAAACATTCAGTACTTC. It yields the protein CASSPLAVTKNIQYF.

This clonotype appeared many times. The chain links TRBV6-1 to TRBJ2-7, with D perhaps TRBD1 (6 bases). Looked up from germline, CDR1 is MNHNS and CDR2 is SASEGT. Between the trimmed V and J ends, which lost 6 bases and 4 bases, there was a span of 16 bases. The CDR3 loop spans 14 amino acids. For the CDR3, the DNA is TGTGCCAGCAGGACCCAACAGGGCCCTTACGAGCAGTACTTC. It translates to CASRTQQGPYEQYF.

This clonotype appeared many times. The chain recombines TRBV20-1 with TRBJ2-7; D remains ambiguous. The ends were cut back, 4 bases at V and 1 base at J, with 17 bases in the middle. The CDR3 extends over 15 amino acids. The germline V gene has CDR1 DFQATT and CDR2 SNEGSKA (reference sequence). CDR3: CSATPLMPESYEQYF. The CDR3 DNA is TGCAGTGCTACACCCCTTATGCCGGAGTCCTACGAGCAGTACTTC.

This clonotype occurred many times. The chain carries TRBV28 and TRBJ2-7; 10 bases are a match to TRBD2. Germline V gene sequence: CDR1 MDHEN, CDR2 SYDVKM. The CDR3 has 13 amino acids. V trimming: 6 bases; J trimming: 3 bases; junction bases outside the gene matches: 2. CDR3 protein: CASSGLADYEQYF. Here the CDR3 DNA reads TGTGCCAGCAGCGGACTAGCGGACTACGAGCAGTACTTC.

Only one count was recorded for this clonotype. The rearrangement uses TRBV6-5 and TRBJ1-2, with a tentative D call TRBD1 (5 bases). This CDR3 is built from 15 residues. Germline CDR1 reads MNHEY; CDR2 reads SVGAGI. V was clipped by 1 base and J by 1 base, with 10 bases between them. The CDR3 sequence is CASSYFGTDNYGYTF. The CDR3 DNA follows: TGTGCCAGCAGTTACTTCGGGACGGATAACTATGGCTACACCTTC.

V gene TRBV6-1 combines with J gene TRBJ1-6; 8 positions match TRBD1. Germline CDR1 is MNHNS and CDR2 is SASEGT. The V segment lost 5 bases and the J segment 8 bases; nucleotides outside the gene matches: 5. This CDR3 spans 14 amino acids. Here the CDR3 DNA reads TGTGCCAGCAGTACCCGGGACAGGTATTCACCCCTCCACTTT. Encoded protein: CASSTRDRYSPLHF.

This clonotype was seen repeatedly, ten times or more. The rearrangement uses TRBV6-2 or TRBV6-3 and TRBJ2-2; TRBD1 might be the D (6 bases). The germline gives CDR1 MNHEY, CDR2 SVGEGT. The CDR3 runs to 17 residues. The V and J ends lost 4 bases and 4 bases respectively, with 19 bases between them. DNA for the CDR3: TGTGCCAGCAGTTCTTTGGACAGAGGAGGCCCCACCGGGGAGCTGTTTTTT. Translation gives CASSSLDRGGPTGELFF.

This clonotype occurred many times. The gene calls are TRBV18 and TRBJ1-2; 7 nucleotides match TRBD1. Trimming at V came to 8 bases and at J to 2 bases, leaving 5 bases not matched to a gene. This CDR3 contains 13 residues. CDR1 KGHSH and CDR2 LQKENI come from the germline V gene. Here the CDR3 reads CASSPDRNYGYTF. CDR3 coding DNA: TGTGCCAGCAGCCCGGACAGGAACTATGGCTACACCTTC.